Below, 23 T cell receptor beta chains from the same sample are listed, as sequenced in a study of T-cell memory formation after mild COVID-19. TCRdb ran MiXCR on the 5' RACE reads and lists one entry per CDR3 protein. The profile shows 30,000 to 35,000 distinct CDR3 sequences, under 25% of them singletons. Sequencing was carried out using PBMCs or a T cell subset sorted from them (not recorded which). Source of these receptors: an adult who had mild COVID-19 (a few samples of this study predate the infection). Cell type and time point are not known.

This clonotype was found many times. The rearrangement links TRBV10-3 to TRBJ2-3; possibly TRBD2 for D (6 bases). Trimming left V 0 bases short and J 3 bases short, with 19 bases between. The CDR3 length is 18 residues. Germline CDR1 is ENHRY and CDR2 is SYGVKD. This CDR3 reads CAISESTRGRLATDTQYF. CDR3 bases: TGTGCCATCAGTGAGTCGACTCGGGGGAGGCTGGCTACAGATACGCAGTATTTT.

This sequence joins TRBV4-2 and TRBJ2-5; possible D gene TRBD1, 6 bases. V lost 0 bases to trimming and J lost 1 base, with 12 bases between them. Germline V gene lookup returns CDR1 LGHNA and CDR2 YNFKEQ. This CDR3 spans 16 amino acids. The CDR3 here is CASSQEWQGPQETQYF. CDR3 DNA: TGTGCCAGCAGCCAAGAATGGCAGGGGCCCCAAGAGACCCAGTACTTC.

This clonotype occurred many times. This chain links TRBV28 with TRBJ2-7; the match to TRBD1 covers 7 bases. V dropped 6 bases and J dropped 1; count of bases not matched to a gene: 6. CDR3 length: 14 amino acids. Germline CDR1 MDHEN, CDR2 SYDVKM. The DNA of the CDR3 is TGTGCCAGCAGGGGTGGGGACAGATCCTACGAGCAGTACTTC. Translation gives CASRGGDRSYEQYF.

The chain joins TRBV25-1 to TRBJ1-5; 10 bases are shared with TRBD1. The CDR3 is 15 residues long. V was clipped by 2 bases and J by 6 bases; unmatched bases: 4. Germline-derived CDR1 and CDR2 are MGHDK and SYGVNS. CDR3 coding DNA: TGTGCCAGCAGTGAAGGGACAGGGGAGGTTCAGCCCCAGCATTTT. Its translation is CASSEGTGEVQPQHF. The variable domain in full, with the rest retrieved from reference TRBV25-1 and TRBJ1-5, is EADIYQTPRYLVIGTGKKITLECSQTMGHDKMYWYQQDPGMELHLIHYSYGVNSTEKGDLSSESTVSRIRTEHFPLTLESARPSHTSQYLCASSEGTGEVQPQHFGDGTRLSIL.

The chain recombines TRBV6-1 with TRBJ2-1; TRBD2 aligns across 12 bases. CDR3 length: 14 residues. Trimming at V came to 6 bases and at J to 8 bases, leaving 5 bases not matched to a gene. Germline V CDR1 and CDR2: MNHNS, SASEGT. The CDR3 loop is CASSVTSGSHEQFF. CDR3 DNA: TGTGCCAGCAGCGTGACTAGCGGGAGCCATGAGCAGTTCTTC.

This clonotype was observed many times. The V call is TRBV18, the J call TRBJ2-5; 9 bases line up with TRBD1. J was trimmed by 4 bases and V by 4 bases; bases with no gene match: 10. This CDR3 has 16 residues. The germline CDR1 and CDR2 sequences are KGHSH and LQKENI. The chain's CDR3 is CASSHGTGQGRETQYF. In DNA, the CDR3 is TGTGCCAGCTCACACGGAACTGGACAGGGGAGAGAGACCCAGTACTTC.

This clonotype was counted ten times or more. The chain employs TRBV29-1 and TRBJ1-2; D may be TRBD1 (6 bases). This CDR3 has 14 amino acids. The V gene's germline CDR1 is SQVTM and CDR2 ANQGSEA. V lost 7 bases and J 4 bases, leaving 19 bases between the germline ends. The CDR3 protein is CSAQTLDSVYGYTF. The CDR3 DNA sequence: TGCAGCGCCCAAACGTTGGACAGTGTCTATGGCTACACCTTC.

The sample holds many counts of this clonotype. The genes are TRBV7-3 and TRBJ2-6; D is undetermined. The CDR3 consists of 18 residues. Germline V gene data show CDR1 as SGHTA and CDR2 as FQGTGA. Trimming stripped 5 bases from V and 0 bases from J, with 17 bases between. In DNA, the CDR3 is TGTGCCAGCAGCCCACGTGGGCGGAGACTCTCTGGGGCCAACGTCCTGACTTTC. This gives the protein CASSPRGRRLSGANVLTF.

Many counts were recorded for this clonotype. The chain is built from TRBV7-2 and TRBJ2-2, with 9 bases aligning to TRBD2. Looked up from germline, CDR1 is SGHTA and CDR2 is FQGNSA. Losses at the gene ends were 4 bases for V and 7 bases for J; bases not matched to a gene: 13. CDR3 size: 17 residues. The CDR3 loop is CASSSGALAGVDGELFF. As DNA, the CDR3 is TGTGCCAGCAGCTCAGGGGCCTTAGCGGGAGTAGACGGGGAGCTGTTTTTT.

By frequency in the sample, this clonotype is medium-sized. The junction does not match germline at one end; this may be a read error. The V and J genes are TRBV7-7 and TRBJ2-1; D is unresolved. CDR1 is SSHAT, CDR2 FNYEAQ, per germline (reference sequence). The length of the CDR3 is 15 residues. The CDR3 loop is CASSFVAVAYNEQFF. DNA for the CDR3: TGTGCTAGCAGCTTCGTAGCTGTAGCCTACAATGAGCAGTTCTTC.

This clonotype was counted at least ten times. The rearrangement uses TRBV6-1 and TRBJ2-5, with D uncertain. V was clipped by 2 bases and J by 2 bases, with 12 bases between them. Germline CDR1 is MNHNS and CDR2 is SASEGT. The CDR3 is made up of 15 amino acids. The CDR3 region is CASSESLPGQETQYF. CDR3 nucleotide sequence: TGTGCCAGCAGTGAAAGTCTTCCGGGTCAAGAGACCCAGTACTTC.

This chain uses TRBV14 with TRBJ2-1; TRBD1 or TRBD2 may be the D gene (6 bases each). CDR1 is SGHDN, CDR2 FVKESK, per germline. V lost 3 bases and J lost 7, with 10 bases in between. The CDR3 loop spans 13 amino acids. For the CDR3, the DNA is TGTGCCAGCAGCCAGACTAGGGGGAATGAGCAGTTCTTC. Its protein product is CASSQTRGNEQFF.

This clonotype has a count of ten or more. V usage is TRBV5-1 and J usage is TRBJ2-5, with 7 bases identical to TRBD1. Unmatched junction bases numbered 13, after V lost 0 bases and J lost 5 bases. Germline CDR1 SGHRS, CDR2 YFSETQ. This CDR3 comprises 17 residues. CDR3 residues: CASSLATIPTGTETQYF. CDR3 in DNA: TGCGCCAGCAGCTTGGCGACCATTCCGACAGGGACGGAGACCCAGTACTTC.

This clonotype occurred many times. V usage is TRBV29-1 and J usage is TRBJ2-7; D not resolved. The CDR3 has 14 amino acids. The germline gives CDR1 SQVTM, CDR2 ANQGSEA. V dropped 4 bases and J dropped 5 bases, with 18 bases sitting between them. The CDR3 spells CSVGRGGLSDEQYF. The CDR3 DNA reads TGCAGCGTTGGGAGAGGCGGCTTGAGCGACGAGCAGTACTTC.

Ten or more counts support this clonotype. The V gene is TRBV6-1, the J gene TRBJ2-7; TRBD2 is a possible D gene (5 bases). This CDR3 is 14 amino acids long. From germline, CDR1 is MNHNS and CDR2 SASEGT. Trimming cost V 4 bases and J 7 bases, with 17 bases left between them. DNA of the CDR3: TGTGCCAGCAGTGTGATGAGTATAGGCGGGGAGCAGTACTTC. It encodes CASSVMSIGGEQYF.

The gene calls are TRBV30 and TRBJ2-2; TRBD1 aligns across 11 bases. This CDR3 has 14 amino acids. Germline assignment: CDR1 GTSNPN and CDR2 SVGIG (reference sequence). Unmatched junction bases numbered 1, after V lost 3 bases and J lost 4 bases. This chain's CDR3 is CAWRGQGVTGELFF. The CDR3 coding sequence is TGTGCCTGGAGGGGACAGGGGGTCACCGGGGAGCTGTTTTTT.

This clonotype was detected ten times or more. This rearrangement joins TRBV29-1 to TRBJ2-5; 7 bases are shared with TRBD2. Per the germline V gene, CDR1 is SQVTM and CDR2 is ANQGSEA. The CDR3 is made up of 11 amino acids. V gave up 6 bases and J gave up 14 bases; unmatched junction bases: 12. DNA of the CDR3: TGCAGCGTCCTTGACCTAGCGGATCTTTACTTC. This translates into CSVLDLADLYF.

V gene TRBV28 combines with J gene TRBJ2-7, with D unclear. Germline V lookup: CDR1 MDHEN, CDR2 SYDVKM. Trimming removed 5 bases at V and 4 bases at J, with 9 bases between. This CDR3 is 12 amino acids long. DNA of the CDR3: TGTGCCAGCAGTCCCCAGGAGTACGAGCAGTACTTC. This gives the protein CASSPQEYEQYF.

This clonotype was detected ten times or more. The genes are TRBV6-5 and TRBJ1-1; 7 bases align to TRBD1. This CDR3 spans 14 amino acids. Germline CDR1 and CDR2: MNHEY and SVGAGI. J gave up 1 base and V 4 bases, and 3 bases lay outside the gene matches. CDR3 residues: CASSSHRGNTEAFF. Written as DNA, the CDR3 is TGTGCCAGCAGTTCCCACAGGGGGAACACTGAAGCTTTCTTT.

The sample holds many counts of this clonotype. This chain joins TRBV6-5 and TRBJ2-6; 7 bases agree with TRBD1. The junction had 4 bases not matched to a gene; V was cut back by 6 bases and J by 2 bases. Per the germline V gene, CDR1 is MNHEY and CDR2 is SVGAGI. This CDR3 has 15 amino acids. The CDR3 DNA reads as TGTGCCAGCAGGAAAGGGGGCACTGGGGCCAACGTCCTGACTTTC. Protein product: CASRKGGTGANVLTF.

The sample holds many counts of this clonotype. The chain couples TRBV5-5 to TRBJ2-1; 14 nucleotides align to TRBD2. Germline V gives CDR1 SGHKS, CDR2 YYEKEE (reference sequence). With V trimmed by 4 bases and J by 3 bases, 3 bases remained unmatched. The CDR3 spans 16 residues. The CDR3 is CASSTGTSGGYNEQFF. DNA for the CDR3: TGTGCCAGCAGCACGGGGACTAGCGGGGGCTACAATGAGCAGTTCTTC. The whole variable domain, remainder taken from reference TRBV5-5 and TRBJ2-1, is DAGVTQSPTHLIKTRGQQVTLRCSPISGHKSVSWYQQVLGQGPQFIFQYYEKEERGRGNFPDRFSARQFPNYSSELNVNALLLGDSALYLCASSTGTSGGYNEQFFGPGTRLTVL.

This clonotype was observed many times. The chain carries TRBV6-2 or TRBV6-3 and TRBJ2-2, with 9 nucleotides matching TRBD2. V gave up 4 bases and J gave up 2 bases; unmatched junction bases: 5. Germline CDR1 MNHEY, CDR2 SVGEGT. The CDR3 is made up of 16 amino acids. CDR3 sequence reads: CASSFGLAYNTGELFF. In DNA form, the CDR3 reads TGTGCCAGCAGTTTCGGACTAGCGTATAACACCGGGGAGCTGTTTTTT.

This clonotype was seen at least ten times. J is TRBJ1-5 and V is TRBV29-1, with 9 bases lining up with TRBD1. Germline trimming cut 6 bases from V and 2 bases from J; bases unmatched to any gene: 5. CDR3 length: 14 amino acids. Germline V gene lookup returns CDR1 SQVTM and CDR2 ANQGSEA. CDR3 coding DNA: TGCAGCGTCGGGGGACAGGGTGGCAATCAGCCCCAGCATTTT. The encoded protein is CSVGGQGGNQPQHF.